What follows describes a single T cell receptor (beta chain). This sample is drawn from a study of blood T cell repertoires in COVID-19. Some clones are missing from TCRdb's copy, which holds only in-frame ones; the method was immunoSEQ multiplex PCR. Among hundreds of thousands of clones listed, approximately 86% were seen once. The sample was peripheral blood. This clonotype originated in a woman in her sixties or seventies with COVID-19, enrolled during active disease.

In DNA, the CDR3 is TGTGCCAGCAGTTACTCGAGGAGCGGGGGGGCCGTTGGCGAGCAGTACTTC. Protein sequence: CASSYSRSGGAVGEQYF. V gene TRBV6-2 or TRBV6-3 combines with J gene TRBJ2-7; 10 bases map to TRBD2. The J segment lost 6 bases and the V segment lost 0 bases, leaving 11 bases of the junction unmatched. Germline V gene lookup returns CDR1 MNHEY and CDR2 SVGEGT. The CDR3 is 17 amino acids.